A single sample gave rise to the 21 T cell receptor beta chains below, sequenced in a study of blood T cells in healthy people across ages. The second PCR ran roughly 6 to 11 cycles with a sample-barcoded 5' primer and J-beta primers. A single record per CDR3 protein comes from TCRdb applying MiXCR to the 5' RACE reads. Here the sample spans some 920,000 distinct CDR3 sequences, roughly 51% being singletons. Specimen: blood. The receptors were gathered from a woman in her sixties or seventies in good health.

The chain joins TRBV20-1 to TRBJ2-4; 7 bases are a match to TRBD1. The J call is doubtful: the DNA matches TRBJ2-7 better. This CDR3 comprises 16 residues. Germline V gives CDR1 DFQATT, CDR2 SNEGSKA (reference sequence). CDR3 sequence reads: CSARDPQGTRTYEQYF. The CDR3 region has the DNA TGCAGTGCTAGAGATCCACAGGGGACGAGAACCTACGAGCAGTACTTC.

The V and J genes are TRBV20-1 and TRBJ2-1; the D is unclear. The CDR3 is 14 residues long. Trimming took off 0 bases at V and 4 bases at J, with 10 bases between the two ends. The germline gives CDR1 DFQATT, CDR2 SNEGSKA (reference sequence). The CDR3 region has the DNA TGCAGTGCTAGAGACCCGGACGGGTACAATGAGCAGTTCTTC. Translated, it gives CSARDPDGYNEQFF.

This chain joins TRBV2 and TRBJ2-2, with 10 bases fitting TRBD2. The CDR3 has 18 residues. The germline CDR1 and CDR2 sequences are SNHLY and FYNNEI. Germline trimming cut 5 bases from V and 5 bases from J; bases unmatched to any gene: 14. The CDR3 loop reads CASSSSGSSGRSTGELFF. The CDR3 nucleotides read TGTGCCAGCAGTTCGTCGGGCAGTAGCGGGAGGTCGACCGGGGAGCTGTTTTTT.

The sample holds many counts of this clonotype. V usage is TRBV12-3 or TRBV12-4 and J usage is TRBJ2-7, with a tentative D call TRBD2 (5 bases). This CDR3 spans 13 amino acids. Trimming took 4 bases from V and 0 from J, leaving 7 bases between them. The CDR3 DNA follows: TGTGCCAGCAGTTCTCGGGACTCCTACGAGCAGTACTTC. Its protein is CASSSRDSYEQYF.

V is TRBV12-3 or TRBV12-4 and J is TRBJ1-2; 7 bases agree with TRBD1. This CDR3 has 15 amino acids. J lost 2 bases, V lost 1 base, and 4 bases had no gene match. Written as DNA, the CDR3 is TGTGCCAGCAGTTTAGACTCGACAGGGAACTATGGCTACACCTTC. As protein: CASSLDSTGNYGYTF.

This clonotype was seen only a few times. V gene TRBV12-3 or TRBV12-4 combines with J gene TRBJ2-1; D gene uncertain. The CDR3 consists of 16 residues. V gave up 5 bases and J gave up 5 bases, with 19 bases separating them. Written as DNA, the CDR3 is TGTGCCAGCAGTCCTCTGGGTATGACCTTACACAATGAGCAGTTCTTC. The encoded protein is CASSPLGMTLHNEQFF.

The chain has TRBV5-1 and TRBJ1-2; no firm D call. The ends were cut back, 0 bases at V and 1 base at J, with 13 bases in the middle. CDR1 is SGHRS and CDR2 is YFSETQ in the germline V gene. This CDR3 spans 16 amino acids. The chain's CDR3 is CASSLDHIPLNYGYTF. The CDR3 DNA is TGCGCCAGCAGCTTGGATCATATTCCCCTTAACTATGGCTACACCTTC.

This clonotype was seen more than once but under ten times. The V call is TRBV7-6, the J call TRBJ2-5, with 7 bases identical to TRBD1. Germline CDR1 SGHVS, CDR2 FNYEAQ. J was trimmed by 2 bases and V by 5 bases; bases with no gene match: 8. The CDR3 totals 15 residues. The CDR3 DNA sequence: TGTGCCAGCAGCCCCGGGACAGACTTTCAAGAGACCCAGTACTTC. It translates to CASSPGTDFQETQYF.

This clonotype showed up just a few times. The rearrangement links TRBV20-1 to TRBJ1-4, with D unclear. Trimming cost V 0 bases and J 5 bases, with 16 bases left between them. This CDR3 region has 16 residues. Per the germline V gene, CDR1 is DFQATT and CDR2 is SNEGSKA (reference sequence). The CDR3 loop reads CSARDLWEGANEKLFF. The CDR3 DNA is TGCAGTGCTAGAGATCTGTGGGAGGGTGCGAATGAAAAACTGTTTTTT.

The gene calls are TRBV27 and TRBJ2-4, with a tentative D call TRBD2 (6 bases). The J call may be incorrect, as the DNA end agrees better with TRBJ2-7. The germline gives CDR1 MNHEY, CDR2 SMNVEV (reference sequence). The CDR3 length is 15 residues. CDR3 DNA: TGTGCCAGCAGTAAAGGACTCCTGGCGGGAAACGAGCAGTACTTC. It encodes CASSKGLLAGNEQYF.

This chain uses TRBV28 with TRBJ1-2, with D maybe TRBD1 (5 bases). CDR1 MDHEN and CDR2 SYDVKM come from the germline V gene. Trimming left V 4 bases short and J 4 bases short, with 16 bases between. The CDR3 loop spans 15 amino acids. The CDR3 sequence is CASSSGPMLSYGYTF. The DNA of the CDR3 is TGTGCCAGCAGTTCGGGACCAATGCTCAGCTATGGCTACACCTTC.

This clonotype was observed a few times. The rearrangement links TRBV4-1 to TRBJ1-1; the D is unclear. CDR3 length equals 14 residues. Germline V gene lookup returns CDR1 MGHRA and CDR2 YSYEKL. Between the trimmed V and J ends, which lost 1 base and 0 bases, there was a span of 6 bases. CDR3 amino acids: CASSQVPLNTEAFF. CDR3 DNA: TGCGCCAGCAGCCAAGTTCCCCTGAACACTGAAGCTTTCTTT.

Only a few counts were recorded for this clonotype. The chain combines TRBV28 with TRBJ1-1; D is undetermined. With 8 bases removed from V and 0 bases from J, the gap between germline ends came to 16 bases. CDR1 MDHEN and CDR2 SYDVKM come from the germline V gene. The length of the CDR3 is 15 residues. The CDR3 DNA is TGTGCCAGCTCGGATCCCCCTCTCATGAACACTGAAGCTTTCTTT. As protein: CASSDPPLMNTEAFF.

This clonotype was seen a handful of times. This chain joins TRBV27 and TRBJ2-7; 9 nucleotides agree with TRBD2. V lost 0 bases and J lost 4; bases outside the gene matches: 4. The CDR3 has 15 residues. Germline CDR1 MNHEY, CDR2 SMNVEV (reference sequence). The CDR3 protein is CASSLSFSGSYEQYF. The CDR3 nucleotides read TGTGCCAGCAGTTTATCGTTTAGCGGGAGTTACGAGCAGTACTTC.

The chain links TRBV15 to TRBJ1-5; 7 bases agree with TRBD1. V shed 0 bases, J shed 2 bases, and the junction held 7 bases outside the gene matches. The CDR3 has 17 amino acids. CDR1 is LNHNV and CDR2 is YYDKDF in the germline V gene (reference sequence). Written as DNA, the CDR3 is TGTGCCACCAGCAGAGAATCACAGGGGCGGCGCAATCAGCCCCAGCATTTT. The encoded protein is CATSRESQGRRNQPQHF.

This chain uses TRBV20-1 with TRBJ2-3; D might be TRBD2 (5 bases). Germline CDR1 DFQATT, CDR2 SNEGSKA (reference sequence). CDR3 length: 11 residues. Trimming pared 4 bases from V and 9 bases from J, leaving 11 bases between. DNA of the CDR3: TGCAGTGCTAATAGCGCTACCACGCAGTATTTT. Its translation: CSANSATTQYF.

The chain has TRBV4-1 and TRBJ1-2, with 7 bases fitting TRBD1. Per germline, CDR1 MGHRA and CDR2 YSYEKL. CDR3 length equals 16 residues. The V segment lost 1 base and the J segment 7 bases; nucleotides outside the gene matches: 12. The CDR3 DNA reads as TGCGCCAGCAGCCAAGTTGTCGGGGACAGAACTGCTGGCTACACCTTC. Its protein is CASSQVVGDRTAGYTF.

The chain joins TRBV20-1 to TRBJ2-7; 7 bases match TRBD1. This CDR3 is built from 14 residues. Germline CDR1 and CDR2: DFQATT and SNEGSKA (reference sequence). Trimming took 3 bases from V and 6 from J; bases not matched to a gene: 11. Written as DNA, the CDR3 is TGCAGTGCTAGTGAGATACGGCAGGGGGTCGAGCAGTACTTC. This gives the protein CSASEIRQGVEQYF.

This clonotype was counted only a few times. The genes are TRBV4-2 and TRBJ2-7, with 7 bases identical to TRBD2. The CDR3 covers 15 residues. After removal of 0 bases from V and 6 bases from J, the junction contained 8 bases not matched to a gene. Germline V gives CDR1 LGHNA, CDR2 YNFKEQ. The CDR3 region has the DNA TGTGCCAGCAGCCAAGAGCTGCGGGAGTCTCCCGAGCAGTACTTC. The encoded protein is CASSQELRESPEQYF.

The rearrangement links TRBV25-1 to TRBJ2-3, with D unclear. Germline V lookup: CDR1 MGHDK, CDR2 SYGVNS. Between the trimmed V and J ends, which lost 6 bases and 5 bases, there was a span of 6 bases. The CDR3 runs 11 residues. The CDR3 here is CASRDGDTQYF. The CDR3 coding sequence is TGTGCCAGCAGAGACGGAGATACGCAGTATTTT.

This clonotype is a singleton in its sample. The chain combines TRBV6-1 with TRBJ2-5; D might be TRBD2 (6 bases). V was pared by 0 bases and J by 1 base, with 12 bases between. The CDR3 runs to 16 residues. Per the germline V gene, CDR1 is MNHNS and CDR2 is SASEGT. The CDR3 spells CASSEAGGSVQETQYF. The CDR3 DNA is TGTGCCAGCAGTGAAGCCGGAGGGTCGGTCCAAGAGACCCAGTACTTC.